This T cell receptor (beta chain) was found in a study of blood T cell repertoires in COVID-19. Authors' analysis steps: Researchers report that nucleated cell counts were estimated from reference gene primer amplification. The repertoire was sequenced with immunoSEQ multiplex PCR; TCRdb's copy has only in-frame clones and lacks some. V and J calls and clone size are copied from that table; D and trimming were computed from the DNA. The profile covers 200,000 to 300,000 clones, with 86% appearing a single time and approximately 2% taken by the ten largest. The ends lost 2 bases at V and 3 bases at J; junction bases unmatched: 6. Germline V CDR1 and CDR2: GTSNPN, SVGIG (reference sequence). The CDR3 extends over 14 amino acids.

Material for sequencing was peripheral blood. This TCR derives from a man aged 25-45 years with active or convalescent COVID-19. This rearrangement joins TRBV30 to TRBJ2-5, with 7 bases aligning to TRBD1. Written as DNA, the CDR3 is TGTGCCTGGAGTTCGTTGGGACAGAAAGAGACCCAGTACTTC. It yields the protein CAWSSLGQKETQYF.